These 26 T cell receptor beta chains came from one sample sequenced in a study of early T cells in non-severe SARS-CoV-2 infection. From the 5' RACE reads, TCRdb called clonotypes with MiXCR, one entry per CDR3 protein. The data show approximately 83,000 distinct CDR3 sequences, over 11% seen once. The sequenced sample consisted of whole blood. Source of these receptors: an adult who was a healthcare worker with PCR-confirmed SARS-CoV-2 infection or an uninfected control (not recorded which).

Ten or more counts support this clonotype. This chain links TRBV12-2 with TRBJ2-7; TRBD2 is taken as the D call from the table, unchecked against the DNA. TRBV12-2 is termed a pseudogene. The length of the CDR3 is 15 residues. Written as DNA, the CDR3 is TGTGCAAGTCGCTTAGCGACGGGAGGCTCCTACGAGCAGTACTTC. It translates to CASRLATGGSYEQYF.

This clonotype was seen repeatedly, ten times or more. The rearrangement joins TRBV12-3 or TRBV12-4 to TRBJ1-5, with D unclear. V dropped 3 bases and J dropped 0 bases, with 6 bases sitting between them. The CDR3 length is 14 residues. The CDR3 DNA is TGTGCCAGCAGTTTGGGCCGTAGCAATCAGCCCCAGCATTTT. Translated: CASSLGRSNQPQHF.

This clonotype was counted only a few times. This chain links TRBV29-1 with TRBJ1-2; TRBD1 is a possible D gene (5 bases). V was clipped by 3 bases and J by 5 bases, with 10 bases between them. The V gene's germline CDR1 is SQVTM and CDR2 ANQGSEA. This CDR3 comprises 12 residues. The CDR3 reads CSVDNQGYGYTF. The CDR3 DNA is TGCAGCGTTGATAACCAGGGTTATGGCTACACCTTC.

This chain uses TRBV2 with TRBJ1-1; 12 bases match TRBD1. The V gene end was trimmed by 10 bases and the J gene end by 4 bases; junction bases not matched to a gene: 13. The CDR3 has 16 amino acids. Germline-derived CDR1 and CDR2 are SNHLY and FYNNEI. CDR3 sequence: CATSSMGQGASTEAFF. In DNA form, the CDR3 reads TGTGCCACCTCCTCCATGGGACAGGGGGCGAGCACTGAAGCTTTCTTT. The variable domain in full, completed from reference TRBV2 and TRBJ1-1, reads EPEVTQTPSHQVTQMGQEVILRCVPISNHLYFYWYRQILGQKVEFLVSFYNNEISEKSEIFDDQFSVERPDGSNFTLKIRSTKLEDSAMYFCATSSMGQGASTEAFFGQGTRLTVV.

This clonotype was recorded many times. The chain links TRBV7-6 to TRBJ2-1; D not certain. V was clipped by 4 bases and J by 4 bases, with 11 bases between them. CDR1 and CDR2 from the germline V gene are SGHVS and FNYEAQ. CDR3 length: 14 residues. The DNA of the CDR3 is TGTGCCAGCAGCTACGGACCGAATTACAATGAGCAGTTCTTC. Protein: CASSYGPNYNEQFF.

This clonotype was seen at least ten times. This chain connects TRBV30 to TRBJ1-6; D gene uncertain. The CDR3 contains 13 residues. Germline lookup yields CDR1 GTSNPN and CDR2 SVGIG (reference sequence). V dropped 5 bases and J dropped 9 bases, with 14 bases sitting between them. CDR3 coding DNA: TGTGCCTGGCTTATCAACAATGGTTCACCCCTCCACTTT. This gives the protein CAWLINNGSPLHF. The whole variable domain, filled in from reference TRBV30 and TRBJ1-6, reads SQTIHQWPATLVQPVGSPLSLECTVEGTSNPNLYWYRQAAGRGLQLLFYSVGIGQISSEVPQNLSASRPQDRQFILSSKKLLLSDSGFYLCAWLINNGSPLHFGNGTRLTVT.

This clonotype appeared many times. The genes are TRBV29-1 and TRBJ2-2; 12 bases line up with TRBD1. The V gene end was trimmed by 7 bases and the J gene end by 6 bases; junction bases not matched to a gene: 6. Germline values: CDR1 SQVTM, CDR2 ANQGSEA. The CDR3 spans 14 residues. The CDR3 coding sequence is TGCAGCGCCTACGGGACAGGGGGCTCCGGGGAGCTGTTTTTT. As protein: CSAYGTGGSGELFF.

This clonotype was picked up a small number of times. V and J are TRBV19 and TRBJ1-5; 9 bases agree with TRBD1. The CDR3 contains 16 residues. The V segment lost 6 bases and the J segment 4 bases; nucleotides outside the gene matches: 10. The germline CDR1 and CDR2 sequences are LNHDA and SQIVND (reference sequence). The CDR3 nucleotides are TGTGCCAGTAGGACCTCCGGGACAGGGCGGAATCAGCCCCAGCATTTT. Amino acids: CASRTSGTGRNQPQHF. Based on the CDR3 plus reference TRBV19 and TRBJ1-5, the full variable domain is DGGITQSPKYLFRKEGQNVTLSCEQNLNHDAMYWYRQDPGQGLRLIYYSQIVNDFQKGDIAEGYSVSREKKESFPLTVTSAQKNPTAFYLCASRTSGTGRNQPQHFGDGTRLSIL.

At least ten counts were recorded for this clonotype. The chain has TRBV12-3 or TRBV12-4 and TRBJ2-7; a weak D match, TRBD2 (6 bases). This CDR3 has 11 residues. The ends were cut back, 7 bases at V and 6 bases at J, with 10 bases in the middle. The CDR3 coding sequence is TGTGCCAGCACCGGGGGTGCCGAGCAGTACTTC. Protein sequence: CASTGGAEQYF.

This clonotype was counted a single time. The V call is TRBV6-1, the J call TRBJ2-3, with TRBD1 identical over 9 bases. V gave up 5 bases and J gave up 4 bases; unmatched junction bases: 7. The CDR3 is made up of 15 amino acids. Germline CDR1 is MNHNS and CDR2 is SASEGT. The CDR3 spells CASSPGTGTPDTQYF. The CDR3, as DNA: TGTGCCAGCAGTCCCGGGACAGGGACCCCAGATACGCAGTATTTT.

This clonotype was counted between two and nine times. The CDR3 coding sequence is TGCGCCAGCAGATCGGGGCAAAGCAATGAAAAACTGTTTTTT. It specifies CASRSGQSNEKLFF. The chain is built from TRBV5-1 and TRBJ1-4; tentative D call: TRBD1 (5 bases). Trimming removed 5 bases from V and 5 bases from J, with 13 bases in between. Germline V CDR1 and CDR2: SGHRS, YFSETQ. This CDR3 has 14 residues.

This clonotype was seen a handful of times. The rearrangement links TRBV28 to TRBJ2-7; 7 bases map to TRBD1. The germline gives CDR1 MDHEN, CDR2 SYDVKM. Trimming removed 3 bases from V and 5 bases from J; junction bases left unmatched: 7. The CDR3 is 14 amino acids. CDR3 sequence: CASSFSQGRNEQYF. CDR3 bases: TGTGCCAGCAGTTTTTCACAGGGGCGTAACGAGCAGTACTTC.

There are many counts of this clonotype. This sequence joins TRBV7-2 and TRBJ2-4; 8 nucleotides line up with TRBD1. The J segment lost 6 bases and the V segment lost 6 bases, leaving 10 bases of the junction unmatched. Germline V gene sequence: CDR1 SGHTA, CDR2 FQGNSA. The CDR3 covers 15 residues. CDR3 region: CASSSGGMWRNIQYF. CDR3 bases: TGTGCCAGCAGTTCAGGGGGCATGTGGAGAAACATTCAGTACTTC.

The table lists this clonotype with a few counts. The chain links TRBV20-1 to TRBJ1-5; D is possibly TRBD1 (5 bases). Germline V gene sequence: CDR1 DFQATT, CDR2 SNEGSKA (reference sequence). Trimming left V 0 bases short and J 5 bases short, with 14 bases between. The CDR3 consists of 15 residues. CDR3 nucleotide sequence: TGCAGTGCTAGAGATCAGGGTTCTGTCGATCAGCCCCAGCATTTT. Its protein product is CSARDQGSVDQPQHF.

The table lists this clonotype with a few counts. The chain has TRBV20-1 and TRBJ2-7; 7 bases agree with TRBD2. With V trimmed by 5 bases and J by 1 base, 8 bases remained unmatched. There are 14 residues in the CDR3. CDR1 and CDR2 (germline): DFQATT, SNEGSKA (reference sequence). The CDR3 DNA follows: TGCAGTGCTTTGGATATGGGGGGGTCCTACGAGCAGTACTTC. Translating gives CSALDMGGSYEQYF.

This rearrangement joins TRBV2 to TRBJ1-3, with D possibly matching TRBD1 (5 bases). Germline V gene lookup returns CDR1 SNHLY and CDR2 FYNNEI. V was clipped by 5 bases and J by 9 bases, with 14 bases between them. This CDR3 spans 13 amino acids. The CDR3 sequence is CASSYGTWSTIYF. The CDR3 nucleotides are TGTGCCAGCAGTTACGGGACGTGGAGCACCATATATTTT.

CDR3 protein: CASSALTGTGTPNEETQYF. Here the CDR3 DNA reads TGTGCCAGCAGCGCCCTAACAGGGACCGGCACACCGAATGAAGAGACCCAGTACTTC. The V and J genes are TRBV9 and TRBJ2-5; a possible D gene is TRBD1 (6 bases). Germline assignment: CDR1 SGDLS and CDR2 YYNGEE. The CDR3 loop spans 19 amino acids. The germline V and J ends were trimmed by 3 bases and 3 bases, with 27 bases remaining between them.

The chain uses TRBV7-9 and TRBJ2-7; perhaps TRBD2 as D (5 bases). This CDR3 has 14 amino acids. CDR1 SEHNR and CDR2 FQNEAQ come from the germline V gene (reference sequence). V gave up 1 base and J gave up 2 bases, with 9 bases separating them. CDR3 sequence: CASSLGTFPYEQYF. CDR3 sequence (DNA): TGTGCCAGCAGCTTAGGGACTTTTCCCTACGAGCAGTACTTC.

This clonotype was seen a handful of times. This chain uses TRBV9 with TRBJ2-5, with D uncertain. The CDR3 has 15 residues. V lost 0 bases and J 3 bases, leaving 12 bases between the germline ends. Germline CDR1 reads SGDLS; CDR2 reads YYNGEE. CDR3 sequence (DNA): TGTGCCAGCAGCGTAGCTACGGTGGCGGAAGAGACCCAGTACTTC. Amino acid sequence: CASSVATVAEETQYF.

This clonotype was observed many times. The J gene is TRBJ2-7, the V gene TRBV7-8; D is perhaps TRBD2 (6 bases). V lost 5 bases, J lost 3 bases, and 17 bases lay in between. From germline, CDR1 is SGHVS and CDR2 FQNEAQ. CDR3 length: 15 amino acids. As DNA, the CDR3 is TGTGCCAGCAGCCCCGGGAGACTGGGAAACTACGAGCAGTACTTC. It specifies CASSPGRLGNYEQYF.

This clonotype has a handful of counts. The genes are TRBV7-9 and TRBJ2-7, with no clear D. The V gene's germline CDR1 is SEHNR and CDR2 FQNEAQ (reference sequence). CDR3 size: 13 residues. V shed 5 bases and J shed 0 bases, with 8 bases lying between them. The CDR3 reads CASSPDISYEQYF. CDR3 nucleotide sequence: TGTGCCAGCAGCCCCGACATCTCCTACGAGCAGTACTTC.

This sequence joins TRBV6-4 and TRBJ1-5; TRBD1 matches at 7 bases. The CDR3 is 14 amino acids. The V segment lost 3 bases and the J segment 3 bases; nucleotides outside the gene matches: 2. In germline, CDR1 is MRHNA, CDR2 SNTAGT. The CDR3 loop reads CASSEDRPNQPQHF. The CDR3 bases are TGTGCCAGCAGTGAGGACAGGCCCAATCAGCCCCAGCATTTT.

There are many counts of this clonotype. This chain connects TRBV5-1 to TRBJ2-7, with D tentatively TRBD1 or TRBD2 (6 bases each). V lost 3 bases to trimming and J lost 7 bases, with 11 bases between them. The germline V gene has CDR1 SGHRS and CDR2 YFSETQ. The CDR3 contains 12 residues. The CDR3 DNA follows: TGCGCCAGCAGCTCTCAGGGGAGGGAGCAGTACTTC. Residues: CASSSQGREQYF.

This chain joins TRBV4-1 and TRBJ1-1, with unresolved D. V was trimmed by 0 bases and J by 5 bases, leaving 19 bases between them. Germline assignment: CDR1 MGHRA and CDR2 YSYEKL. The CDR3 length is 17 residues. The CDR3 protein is CASSQENPQTLSTEAFF. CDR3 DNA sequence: TGCGCCAGCAGCCAAGAGAACCCGCAGACTTTAAGTACTGAAGCTTTCTTT.

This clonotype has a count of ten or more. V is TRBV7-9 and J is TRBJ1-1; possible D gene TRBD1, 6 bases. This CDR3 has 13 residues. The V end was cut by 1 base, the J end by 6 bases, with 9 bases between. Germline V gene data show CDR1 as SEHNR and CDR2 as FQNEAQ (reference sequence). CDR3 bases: TGTGCCAGCAGCTTAGGACAGGAAGCTGAAGCTTTCTTT. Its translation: CASSLGQEAEAFF.

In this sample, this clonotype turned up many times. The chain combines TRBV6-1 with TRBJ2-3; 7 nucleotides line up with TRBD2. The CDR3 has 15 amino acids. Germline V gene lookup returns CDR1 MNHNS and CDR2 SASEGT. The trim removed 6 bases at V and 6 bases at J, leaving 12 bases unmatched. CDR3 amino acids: CASSSGGTGLDTQYF. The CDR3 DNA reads TGTGCCAGCAGCTCGGGGGGAACGGGGCTGGATACGCAGTATTTT.